This entry concerns a single T cell receptor beta chain. This clone was detected once. Its antigen has not been determined. No much larger clonotype is one base removed from it; base qualities were not supplied. The sample comes from a study of T cell clonotyping in hematopoietic cell transplantation (dated by TCRdb to the early 2020s). The study in broad terms: A total of 110 to 150 blood samples were collected in the study from roughly 40 consecutive transplant recipients and their related donors. Recruitment of patients was conducted between September 2015 and January 2017, and follow-up was continued until late 2020 or death.

In light of the paper, this sample's time point label describes: 180 days after allo-HCT. Blood from recipients was drawn about 28 days before transplant and again at days 30, 100 and 180 after transplant. Using Nuclei Lysis Solution, genomic DNA was extracted from unfractionated peripheral blood mononuclear cells that were either fresh or cryopreserved. The cysteine opens and the phenylalanine closes a CDR3 of 13 amino acids. The retained sequence is limited to the CDR3, 39 bases, with the frame set at the first base. CDR1 and CDR2, per the germline V gene, are SQVTM and ANQGSEA. V is clipped by 6 bases and J by 6 bases, and the sequence between their germline boundaries is 15 bases long. With the immunoSEQ assay, which is a bias-controlled multiplex PCR relying on V- and J-specific primers, TCR beta CDR3 regions were amplified from genomic DNA. In a second PCR step, a proprietary barcode and Illumina adapter sequences were attached to the CDR3 amplicons. An Illumina MiSeq instrument was used to sequence the CDR3 libraries. The authors' analysis ran thus. Export and quality control were handled in immunoSEQ Analyzer 3.0, while downstream analyses relied on R Bioconductor and Immunarch. Only productive rearrangements in the normalized downsampled data set went into calculating the repertoire metrics. In the normalized cohort, clonotypes with more than 5 templates were defined as pathologically expanded. The Inverse Simpson Index was used to measure repertoire diversity. To capture all clonotypes, CMV-specificity analyses were performed on the non-normalized data set. What TCRdb holds here is the immuneACCESS table cut down to in-frame rearrangements. Part of the clones is not present; checked against another copy, under half of the missing clones reflect an unresolved V gene, and the others are unexplained. V, J and clone size are those of that table, while D and trimming were read from the DNA. This sample gives around 9,300 clones in total; around 85% of them show up just once. The biggest ten clones account for more than 30% of the sample.

General study outcomes and caveats: Donor and pretransplant recipient Inverse Simpson Index values predicted broader posttransplant TCR repertoire diversity. A decrease in recipient TCR diversity was observed after transplant, and a progressive increase in pathologically expanded clonotypes was seen from day 30 to day 180. Recipient repertoires showed only a small fraction of overlap with donor repertoires, and over 95% appeared de novo at the given depth. The sample size was limited and the cells went unsorted, which meant the CD4 and CD8 repertoire contributions could not be told apart.

In this chain, TRBV29-1 is recombined with TRBJ1-5; 5 matching bases give a weak D call of TRBD1. The receptor comes from a female patient in her 30s who had an allogeneic stem cell transplant, so the T cells may come from the graft donor. Some clones in this sample may be carry-over from other donors' samples. The sample was PBMCs, taken 180 days after allogeneic stem cell transplant. The CDR3 loop reads CSVASGISQPQHF. The DNA reads TGCAGCGTAGCATCAGGGATTTCTCAGCCCCAGCATTTT. With the rest looked up from the reference TRBV29-1 and TRBJ1-5 genes rather than sequenced, the full variable domain is SAVISQKPSRDICQRGTSLTIQCQVDSQVTMMFWYRQQPGQSLTLIATANQGSEATYESGFVIDKFPISRPNLTFSTLTVSNMSPEDSSIYLCSVASGISQPQHFGDGTRLSIL.